This entry concerns a single T cell receptor beta chain. Antigen: not known. This record belongs to a study of T cell responses to AZD1222 COVID-19 vaccine. General study results and limits: Only 6 or 7 individuals given AZD1222 were seropositive at baseline.

This CDR3 region has 14 residues. The V gene end was trimmed by 5 bases and the J gene end by 5 bases; junction bases not matched to a gene: 6. From germline, CDR1 is KGHSH and CDR2 LQKENI. Profiling relied on immunoSEQ multiplex PCR, and the TCRdb table lists in-frame clones only, not all of them. The sample has fewer than 200,000 clones, around 89% seen once. This material consisted of peripheral blood, taken 28 days after the second AZD1222 dose. The TCR was taken from an adult who received the AZD1222 COVID-19 vaccine. This rearrangement joins TRBV18 to TRBJ1-5; 7 positions match TRBD1. The CDR3: CASSEGQLDQPQHF. The CDR3, as DNA: TGTGCCAGCTCAGAGGGACAGCTTGATCAGCCCCAGCATTTT.